The 5 T cell receptor beta chains given below trace back to one sample, sequenced in a study of blood T cells in healthy people across ages. Next came a second PCR, run for about 7 to 12 cycles, which used a sample-barcoded 5' primer along with a J-beta primer mix. MiXCR, run by TCRdb on the 5' RACE reads, gives a single entry per CDR3 protein. The repertoire holds approximately 780,000 distinct CDR3 sequences, 20% to 30% seen once, with about 3% in the top ten. This same sample was also part of a study on T cells of mothers and their children.

Material: blood. The receptors derive from a boy younger than 18 in good health.

The V gene is TRBV2, the J gene TRBJ2-7; 7 nucleotides agree with TRBD2. Germline V gene lookup returns CDR1 SNHLY and CDR2 FYNNEI. J was trimmed by 0 bases and V by 10 bases; bases with no gene match: 9. The CDR3 is made up of 14 amino acids. CDR3 residues: CATQGAGSSYEQYF. Here the CDR3 DNA reads TGTGCCACACAAGGAGCGGGAAGCTCCTACGAGCAGTACTTC.

The chain recombines TRBV29-1 with TRBJ1-1; TRBD1 matches at 7 bases. This CDR3 region has 13 residues. Per the germline V gene, CDR1 is SQVTM and CDR2 is ANQGSEA. The V segment lost 6 bases and the J segment 1 base; nucleotides outside the gene matches: 5. The CDR3 DNA reads TGCAGCGTCGTAGACAGGGCGAACACTGAAGCTTTCTTT. This encodes CSVVDRANTEAFF.

This clonotype was seen only a few times. This chain connects TRBV5-1 to TRBJ1-1; D is perhaps TRBD1 (5 bases). The CDR3 consists of 14 residues. The V end lost 4 bases, the J end lost 1 base, and 11 bases lay between the germline ends. Germline CDR1 reads SGHRS; CDR2 reads YFSETQ. As DNA, the CDR3 is TGCGCCAGCAGCGGAGGGGTCGCGAACACTGAAGCTTTCTTT. Protein: CASSGGVANTEAFF.

A single count supports this clonotype. The V and J genes are TRBV9 and TRBJ1-1, with a tentative D call TRBD1 (6 bases). Germline CDR1 and CDR2: SGDLS and YYNGEE. V lost 3 bases to trimming and J lost 2 bases, with 14 bases between them. CDR3 length: 15 residues. The CDR3 here is CASSATTGRNTEAFF. CDR3 nucleotide sequence: TGTGCCAGCAGCGCGACAACAGGGAGAAACACTGAAGCTTTCTTT.

This clonotype was counted ten times or more. The chain uses TRBV27 and TRBJ2-2; D is possibly TRBD1 (6 bases). V was trimmed by 5 bases and J by 5 bases, leaving 15 bases between them. The CDR3 is 15 residues long. The germline V gene has CDR1 MNHEY and CDR2 SMNVEV (reference sequence). The CDR3 region is CASSRGQQRTGELFF. The DNA for the CDR3 is TGTGCCAGCAGTAGAGGACAGCAAAGGACCGGGGAGCTGTTTTTT.